This T cell receptor (beta chain) was recorded in a study of shared T cell receptors in the human thymus. Profiling relied on immunoSEQ multiplex PCR, and the TCRdb table lists in-frame clones only, not all of them. The table lists about 660,000 clones, roughly 90% of them singletons. A further study also used this sample, focusing on human thymus T cells. That study adds: Resections that were taken during corrective heart surgery supplied the thymus tissue. Overlap was high between thymic repertoires from unrelated individuals, as reported in related research.

The receptor was isolated from a boy under three years old with a congenital heart defect. The sequenced sample consisted of thymocytes.

CDR3 nucleotide sequence: TGTGCCAGCAGCAATTGGCCAGGGGCCAAAAACATTCAGTACTTC. It codes for CASSNWPGAKNIQYF. The chain has TRBV9 and TRBJ2-4; TRBD1 is a possible D gene (5 bases). The CDR3 consists of 15 residues. Trimming pared 4 bases from V and 1 base from J, leaving 12 bases between. Germline values: CDR1 SGDLS, CDR2 YYNGEE.